What follows are 30 T cell receptor beta chains derived from one specimen sequenced in a study of post-analysis software for immune sequencing data. Unique-molecular-identifier-tagged TCR beta cDNA libraries were used. TCRdb recomputed calls from the PCR reads with MiXCR, one row per CDR3 protein. The sample records hundreds of thousands of distinct CDR3 sequences, about 27% being singletons. No antigens are known for them. Notes on the study in general: TRBV segments more frequent in patients than in controls numbered roughly 5 and included TRBV5-6, TRBV5-1 and TRBV20-1.

Sequencing was performed on blood. These TCRs come from a girl between 10 and 17 years old with multiple sclerosis.

This clonotype was recorded a few times. This chain connects TRBV9 to TRBJ2-6; TRBD1 matches at 9 bases. With 1 base clipped from V and 2 bases from J, the junction kept 4 bases outside the gene matches. The CDR3 length is 17 residues. CDR1 is SGDLS, CDR2 YYNGEE, per germline. CDR3 coding DNA: TGTGCCAGCAGCGTACCGAGGACAGGGGCTGGGGCCAACGTCCTGACTTTC. This sequence encodes CASSVPRTGAGANVLTF. Drawing the rest from reference TRBV9 and TRBJ2-6, the complete variable domain is DSGVTQTPKHLITATGQRVTLRCSPRSGDLSVYWYQQSLDQGLQFLIQYYNGEERAKGNILERFSAQQFPDLHSELNLSSLELGDSALYFCASSVPRTGAGANVLTFGAGSRLTVL.

This rearrangement joins TRBV7-2 to TRBJ1-5; 7 bases line up with TRBD1. CDR3 size: 18 residues. V gave up 1 base and J gave up 2 bases; unmatched junction bases: 11. Germline V gene data show CDR1 as SGHTA and CDR2 as FQGNSA. The chain's CDR3 is CTSSLVGGGVGGNQPQHF. The CDR3 nucleotides are TGTACCAGCAGCTTAGTCGGAGGGGGCGTAGGTGGCAATCAGCCCCAGCATTTT. Filled out from reference TRBV7-2 and TRBJ1-5, the complete variable domain reads GAGVSQSPSNKVTEKGKDVELRCDPISGHTALYWYRQSLGQGLEFLIYFQGNSAPDKSGLPSDRFSAERTGGSVSTLTIQRTQQEDSAVYLCTSSLVGGGVGGNQPQHFGDGTRLSIL.

With respect to this clonotype: A junction boundary mismatches the germline segment, possibly from a read error. The chain employs TRBV5-1 and TRBJ2-3; D is undetermined. Germline CDR1 and CDR2: SGHRS and YFSETQ. The CDR3 contains 16 residues. CDR3 in amino acids: CTSSLKPPSSTDTQYF. The CDR3 DNA is TGCACCAGCAGCTTGAAGCCCCCCTCTAGCACAGATACGCAGTATTTT.

The chain carries TRBV2 and TRBJ1-1; D gene ambiguous. V was pared by 3 bases and J by 1 base, with 6 bases between. Per the germline V gene, CDR1 is SNHLY and CDR2 is FYNNEI. The CDR3 covers 13 residues. Written as DNA, the CDR3 is TGTGCCAGCAGTGAGTCAGGGAACACTGAAGCTTTCTTT. This gives the protein CASSESGNTEAFF.

This clonotype was observed a handful of times. This chain uses TRBV6-5 with TRBJ1-1; no firm D call. The CDR3 has 13 amino acids. CDR1 and CDR2 from the germline V gene are MNHEY and SVGAGI. Trimming cost V 7 bases and J 1 base, with 10 bases left between them. CDR3 in DNA: TGTGCCAGCACGTGGGCCCGGAACACTGAAGCTTTCTTT. This codes for CASTWARNTEAFF.

The chain is built from TRBV18 and TRBJ2-4, with 9 positions matching TRBD1. Per germline, CDR1 KGHSH and CDR2 LQKENI. V was clipped by 3 bases and J by 0 bases; unmatched bases: 3. CDR3 length equals 16 residues. The CDR3 region has the DNA TGTGCCAGCTCACCGACAGGGGGGATAGCCAAAAACATTCAGTACTTC. Encoded protein: CASSPTGGIAKNIQYF.

This chain links TRBV11-2 with TRBJ2-7; the match to TRBD1 covers 7 bases. CDR3 size: 14 residues. The germline V gene has CDR1 SGHAT and CDR2 FQNNGV. V lost 4 bases, J lost 4 bases, and 7 bases stayed unmatched. CDR3 protein: CASSYRDSEYEQYF. The CDR3 region has the DNA TGTGCCAGCAGCTACCGGGACAGCGAGTACGAGCAGTACTTC.

This clonotype turned up a few times. The V gene is TRBV7-2, the J gene TRBJ2-7; D not certain. Trimming left V 3 bases short and J 2 bases short, with 8 bases between. Germline CDR1 is SGHTA and CDR2 is FQGNSA. The CDR3 sequence is 13 residues long. The CDR3 protein is CASSLSVPYEQYF. The CDR3 DNA reads TGTGCCAGCAGCTTGTCGGTTCCCTACGAGCAGTACTTC.

V is TRBV20-1 and J is TRBJ2-3; 10 positions match TRBD2. Per the germline V gene, CDR1 is DFQATT and CDR2 is SNEGSKA (reference sequence). V was pared by 6 bases and J by 6 bases, with 9 bases of the junction left unmatched. The CDR3 consists of 14 residues. The CDR3, as DNA: TGCAGTGCCACCATAGCGGGGGGTCCCGATACGCAGTATTTT. Residues: CSATIAGGPDTQYF.

This clonotype was seen more than once but under ten times. J is TRBJ2-3 and V is TRBV12-3 or TRBV12-4; perhaps TRBD1 as D (5 bases). This CDR3 is 17 amino acids long. V shed 5 bases and J shed 0 bases, with 18 bases lying between them. The chain's CDR3 is CASSPTLPGASTDTQYF. CDR3 sequence (DNA): TGTGCCAGCAGTCCGACCTTACCTGGGGCAAGCACAGATACGCAGTATTTT.

The V gene is TRBV11-3, the J gene TRBJ2-5; no reliable D call. The ends were cut back, 5 bases at V and 1 base at J, with 14 bases in the middle. From germline, CDR1 is SGHNT and CDR2 YENEEA. The CDR3 length is 15 residues. The CDR3 bases are TGTGCCAGCAGCCCCGATGGGCAGGCCCAAGAGACCCAGTACTTC. Protein product: CASSPDGQAQETQYF.

A few counts support this clonotype. V is TRBV20-1 and J is TRBJ2-3; 13 nucleotides agree with TRBD2. The germline gives CDR1 DFQATT, CDR2 SNEGSKA (reference sequence). V lost 5 bases and J lost 3; bases outside the gene matches: 5. This CDR3 is built from 15 residues. CDR3 sequence reads: CSARQTSGRTDTQYF. CDR3 bases: TGCAGTGCTCGCCAGACTAGCGGGAGGACAGATACGCAGTATTTT.

The rearrangement joins TRBV5-1 to TRBJ1-2, with D possibly matching TRBD1 (5 bases). V was shortened by 4 bases and J by 6 bases, with 10 bases between the two germline ends. The CDR3 length is 12 residues. From germline, CDR1 is SGHRS and CDR2 YFSETQ. CDR3 sequence: CASSVDSHGYTF. DNA of the CDR3: TGCGCCAGCAGCGTCGACAGTCATGGCTACACCTTC.

Only a few counts were recorded for this clonotype. The CDR3 spells CSARDPSEHYNEQFF. For the CDR3, the DNA is TGCAGTGCTAGAGACCCTAGCGAACACTACAATGAGCAGTTCTTC. This chain joins TRBV20-1 and TRBJ2-1, with D perhaps matching TRBD2 (6 bases). The germline gives CDR1 DFQATT, CDR2 SNEGSKA (reference sequence). The CDR3 totals 15 residues. Trimming shortened V by 0 bases and J by 3 bases, and 12 bases separated the two germline ends.

This clonotype occurred many times. This chain uses TRBV5-1 with TRBJ2-7; 8 nucleotides line up with TRBD1. From germline, CDR1 is SGHRS and CDR2 YFSETQ. After removal of 0 bases from V and 0 bases from J, the junction contained 2 bases not matched to a gene. The length of the CDR3 is 15 residues. In DNA form, the CDR3 reads TGCGCCAGCAGCTTGGGGACAGGGAGCTCCTACGAGCAGTACTTC. Translating gives CASSLGTGSSYEQYF.

The chain is built from TRBV6-6 and TRBJ2-2; D is uncertain. Germline V gene sequence: CDR1 MNHNY, CDR2 SVGAGI (reference sequence). This CDR3 has 11 amino acids. The germline V and J ends were trimmed by 5 bases and 10 bases, with 8 bases remaining between them. As DNA, the CDR3 is TGTGCCAGCAGTCAATCGGTGGAGCTGTTTTTT. Its translation: CASSQSVELFF.

The V gene is TRBV5-1, the J gene TRBJ1-6, with D hard to call. The V end was cut by 4 bases, the J end by 0 bases, with 11 bases between. The germline CDR1 and CDR2 sequences are SGHRS and YFSETQ. The length of the CDR3 is 16 residues. CDR3 sequence: CASSPRVSSYNSPLHF. DNA of the CDR3: TGCGCCAGCAGCCCCCGGGTGAGCTCCTATAATTCACCCCTCCACTTT.

This clonotype has a handful of counts. The chain couples TRBV5-5 to TRBJ2-1, with 9 nucleotides matching TRBD2. There are 16 residues in the CDR3. V lost 4 bases to trimming and J lost 7 bases; unmatched junction nucleotides: 12. Per germline, CDR1 SGHKS and CDR2 YYEKEE (reference sequence). The CDR3 DNA sequence: TGTGCCAGCAGCCAAGGGACTAGCCCGATGGTGAATGAGCAGTTCTTC. Translated, it gives CASSQGTSPMVNEQFF.

This clonotype occurred a few times. The chain is built from TRBV7-2 and TRBJ2-1; D remains unclear. The CDR3 loop spans 15 amino acids. In germline, CDR1 is SGHTA, CDR2 FQGNSA. Between the trimmed V and J ends, which lost 5 bases and 2 bases, there was a span of 13 bases. The CDR3 sequence is CASSRLSPPYNEQFF. The CDR3 DNA sequence: TGTGCCAGCAGCCGTCTCAGCCCACCCTACAATGAGCAGTTCTTC.

The gene calls are TRBV29-1 and TRBJ1-1, with D maybe TRBD1 (6 bases). Germline assignment: CDR1 SQVTM and CDR2 ANQGSEA. V lost 4 bases, J lost 7 bases, and 10 bases lay in between. CDR3 length: 11 residues. The CDR3 is CSVVRGREAFF. The CDR3 DNA reads TGCAGCGTTGTCAGGGGACGTGAAGCTTTCTTT.

This clonotype was seen once. The chain has TRBV7-8 and TRBJ2-5; D might be TRBD2 (6 bases). Trimming shortened V by 5 bases and J by 5 bases, and 15 bases separated the two germline ends. The germline CDR1 and CDR2 sequences are SGHVS and FQNEAQ. The CDR3 covers 14 residues. The CDR3 here is CASSRALEGETQYF. The CDR3 DNA reads TGTGCCAGCAGCCGGGCCCTGGAGGGGGAGACCCAGTACTTC.

The rearrangement joins TRBV7-2 to TRBJ2-7; no clear D. The CDR3 length is 13 residues. V lost 5 bases, J lost 4 bases, and 12 bases lay in between. Germline V gene sequence: CDR1 SGHTA, CDR2 FQGNSA. CDR3 sequence: CASSPTSRYEQYF. Here the CDR3 DNA reads TGTGCCAGCAGCCCTACCTCACGTTACGAGCAGTACTTC.

This clonotype was observed a few times. CDR3 nucleotide sequence: TGTGCCAGCAGCCAGGGGGTACCCTACGAGCAGTACTTC. Protein: CASSQGVPYEQYF. V gene TRBV7-2 combines with J gene TRBJ2-7; TRBD1 aligns across 7 bases. Germline V gives CDR1 SGHTA, CDR2 FQGNSA. The CDR3 consists of 13 residues. The J segment lost 2 bases and the V segment lost 5 bases, leaving 3 bases of the junction unmatched. Filled out from reference TRBV7-2 and TRBJ2-7, the complete variable domain reads GAGVSQSPSNKVTEKGKDVELRCDPISGHTALYWYRQSLGQGLEFLIYFQGNSAPDKSGLPSDRFSAERTGGSVSTLTIQRTQQEDSAVYLCASSQGVPYEQYFGPGTRLTVT.

This clonotype came up many times. This sequence joins TRBV6-5 and TRBJ2-1; D is ambiguous. Trimming pared 4 bases from V and 8 bases from J, leaving 6 bases between. CDR1 and CDR2 from the germline V gene are MNHEY and SVGAGI. This CDR3 has 11 amino acids. The CDR3 DNA follows: TGTGCCAGCAGTTTTTTGCATGAGCAGTTCTTC. Protein sequence: CASSFLHEQFF.

The chain has TRBV20-1 and TRBJ2-3; 9 nucleotides align to TRBD2. Unmatched junction bases numbered 13, after V lost 6 bases and J lost 6 bases. The CDR3 covers 15 residues. The germline V gene has CDR1 DFQATT and CDR2 SNEGSKA (reference sequence). Written as DNA, the CDR3 is TGCAGTGCACCACTCGGCGGGAGGGCCGGGGATACGCAGTATTTT. Translated, it gives CSAPLGGRAGDTQYF.

The rearrangement joins TRBV7-2 to TRBJ2-5, with D perhaps given as TRBD1 or TRBD2 (6 bases each). Trimming took off 1 base at V and 5 bases at J, with 14 bases between the two ends. Per the germline V gene, CDR1 is SGHTA and CDR2 is FQGNSA. The CDR3 extends over 15 amino acids. CDR3 DNA sequence: TGTGCCAGCAGCTTAGTGACGGGGGCGCGGGAGACCCAGTACTTC. This gives the protein CASSLVTGARETQYF.

In this sample, this clonotype turned up a few times. Written as DNA, the CDR3 is TGCAGTGCCCCCAGCAGAGTAAAAAACATTCAGTACTTC. Protein sequence: CSAPSRVKNIQYF. The gene calls are TRBV20-1 and TRBJ2-4; D is uncertain. CDR1 is DFQATT and CDR2 is SNEGSKA in the germline V gene (reference sequence). V gave up 6 bases and J gave up 4 bases, with 13 bases separating them. The CDR3 extends over 13 amino acids.

This clonotype has a handful of counts. V gene TRBV4-3 combines with J gene TRBJ2-7, with a tentative D call TRBD1 (6 bases). This CDR3 has 14 residues. Germline values: CDR1 LGHNA, CDR2 YSLEER. The V and J ends lost 1 base and 1 base respectively, with 8 bases between them. CDR3 nucleotides: TGCGCCAGCAGCCAAGCCAGGGGTTCCTACGAGCAGTACTTC. This gives the protein CASSQARGSYEQYF.

The rearrangement joins TRBV5-1 to TRBJ2-5; 9 bases are shared with TRBD1. Germline V lookup: CDR1 SGHRS, CDR2 YFSETQ. The ends lost 4 bases at V and 4 bases at J; junction bases unmatched: 8. The CDR3 covers 15 residues. CDR3 bases: TGCGCCAGCAGCGCGGGACAGGGTATAGGAGAGACCCAGTACTTC. It is translated as CASSAGQGIGETQYF. The whole variable domain, filled in from reference TRBV5-1 and TRBJ2-5, reads KAGVTQTPRYLIKTRGQQVTLSCSPISGHRSVSWYQQTPGQGLQFLFEYFSETQRNKGNFPGRFSGRQFSNSRSEMNVSTLELGDSALYLCASSAGQGIGETQYFGPGTRLLVL.

The rearrangement joins TRBV9 to TRBJ2-3; TRBD2 agrees at 11 bases. Germline trimming cut 0 bases from V and 2 bases from J; bases unmatched to any gene: 11. This CDR3 has 19 residues. Germline CDR1 and CDR2: SGDLS and YYNGEE. The CDR3 here is CASSVESTSGAIYTDTQYF. The CDR3 nucleotides read TGTGCCAGCAGCGTAGAATCGACTAGCGGGGCAATATACACAGATACGCAGTATTTT.